This T cell receptor beta chain stems from a study of human T cells and chemical hapten exposure. MiXCR was run by TCRdb on the RACE reads, yielding one entry per CDR3 protein. The sample contains roughly 96,000 distinct CDR3 sequences, approximately 8.6% of which appear only once. The sample holds a few counts of this clonotype. Time point: patch test 2, 6 weeks after DPC sensitization. Treatment given: therapeutic diphenylcyclopropenone sensitization with weekly scalp DPC. The V end was cut by 5 bases, the J end by 0 bases, with 10 bases between. Germline assignment: CDR1 SGHTA and CDR2 FQGNSA. The CDR3 is made up of 15 amino acids.

This specimen consisted of whole blood, obtained in connection with sensitization to the hapten diphenylcyclopropenone (DPC). This rearrangement joins TRBV7-2 to TRBJ1-4; D is unresolved. The clonotype comes from a woman in her forties with alopecia areata. Some clones in this sample may be carry-over from other donors' samples. The CDR3 sequence is CASSPSGATNEKLFF. CDR3 coding DNA: TGTGCCAGCAGCCCCAGTGGTGCAACTAATGAAAAACTGTTTTTT.